Detailed here is one T cell receptor beta chain. Its specificity is unknown. A second PCR, run for about 6 to 11 cycles, used a sample-barcoded 5' primer plus a J-beta primer mix. With 12 random nucleotides, a template-switch adaptor tagged each individual cDNA molecule. Using its own MiXCR run on the 5' RACE reads, TCRdb lists one record per CDR3 protein. The data hold under 1 million distinct CDR3 sequences, with 40% to 50% observed a single time. Each donor was a healthy Caucasian individual from Russia, aged about 6 to 100. The sample comes from a study of blood T cells in healthy people across ages. V dropped 3 bases and J dropped 11 bases, with 17 bases sitting between them. The CDR3 covers 13 residues. Germline assignment: CDR1 SGDLS and CDR2 YYNGEE. Study observations and caveats: No one knew whether donors had CMV, which possibly confounded expanded clonotype changes. Getting older went along with TCR beta diversity per million T cells dropping roughly linearly.

This clonotype was sampled from a man aged 60 to 75 in good health. Sequenced sample: blood. V and J are TRBV9 and TRBJ2-5; D not resolved. DNA of the CDR3: TGTGCCAGCAGCGCGACTGCTTGGGATGAGCAGTACTTC. Protein: CASSATAWDEQYF.